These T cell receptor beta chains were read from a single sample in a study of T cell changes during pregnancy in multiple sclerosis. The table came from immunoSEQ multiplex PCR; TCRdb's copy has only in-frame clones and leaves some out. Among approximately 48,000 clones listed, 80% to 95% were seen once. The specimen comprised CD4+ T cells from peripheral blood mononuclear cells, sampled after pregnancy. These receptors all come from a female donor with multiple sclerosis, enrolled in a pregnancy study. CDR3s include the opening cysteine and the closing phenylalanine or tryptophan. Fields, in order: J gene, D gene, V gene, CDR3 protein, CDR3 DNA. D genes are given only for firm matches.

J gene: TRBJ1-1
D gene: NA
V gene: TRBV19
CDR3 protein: CASPPGDEAFF
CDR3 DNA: TGTGCCAGTCCCCCAGGGGATGAAGCTTTCTTT

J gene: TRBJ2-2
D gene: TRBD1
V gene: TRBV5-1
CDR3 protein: CASSLVGQGTGELFF
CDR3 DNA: TGCGCCAGCAGCTTGGTGGGACAGGGGACCGGGGAGCTGTTTTTT

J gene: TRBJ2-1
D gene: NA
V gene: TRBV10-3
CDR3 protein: CAISEPGVRLGQFF
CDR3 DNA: TGTGCCATCAGTGAACCGGGAGTCCGCCTCGGGCAGTTCTTC

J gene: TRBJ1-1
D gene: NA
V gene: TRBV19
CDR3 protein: CASSSLGGGEAFF
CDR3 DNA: TGTGCCAGTAGTAGCCTTGGCGGAGGTGAAGCTTTCTTT

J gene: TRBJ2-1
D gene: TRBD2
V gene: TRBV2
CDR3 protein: CASSGWTSGSGEQFF
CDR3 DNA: TGTGCCAGCAGTGGTTGGACTAGCGGGAGTGGTGAGCAGTTCTTC

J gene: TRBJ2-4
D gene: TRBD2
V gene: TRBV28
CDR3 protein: CASGREAGNIQYF
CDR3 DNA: TGTGCCAGCGGACGGGAGGCGGGGAACATTCAGTACTTC

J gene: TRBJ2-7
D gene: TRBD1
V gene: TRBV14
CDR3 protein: CASKLGQRAYEQYF
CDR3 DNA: TGTGCCAGTAAATTGGGACAGAGAGCCTACGAGCAGTACTTC

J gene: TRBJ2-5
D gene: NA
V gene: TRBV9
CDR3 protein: CASSVDGTGTETQYF
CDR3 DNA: TGTGCCAGCAGCGTAGATGGTACAGGGACAGAGACCCAGTACTTC

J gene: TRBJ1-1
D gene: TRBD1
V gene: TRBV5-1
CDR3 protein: CASNRGGQGTSLSTEAFF
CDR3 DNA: TGCGCCAGCAACCGAGGAGGACAGGGGACATCCTTGTCCACTGAAGCTTTCTTT

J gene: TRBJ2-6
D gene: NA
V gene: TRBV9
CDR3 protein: CASSVGGGRSGANVLTF
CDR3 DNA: TGTGCCAGCAGCGTGGGGGGAGGTCGATCTGGGGCCAACGTCCTGACTTTC